This T cell receptor beta chain came from a study of blood T cell repertoires in COVID-19. V lost 5 bases and J 0 bases, leaving 5 bases between the germline ends. The CDR3 contains 13 residues. Under the authors' procedure: Estimation of nucleated cell counts was performed using reference gene primer amplification. TCRdb's table, derived via immunoSEQ multiplex PCR, lists solely in-frame clones and lacks some. V, J and clone size reflect that table, while D and trimming were determined from the DNA. The data contain fewer than 90,000 clones, around three quarters of them singletons. Sequenced input: peripheral blood. V is TRBV12-3 or TRBV12-4 and J is TRBJ1-3; the D is unclear. This receptor was taken from a woman aged 45-65 years with acute or convalescent COVID-19. This chain's CDR3 is CASSHNSGNTIYF. In DNA, the CDR3 is TGTGCCAGCAGTCACAACTCTGGAAACACCATATATTTT.